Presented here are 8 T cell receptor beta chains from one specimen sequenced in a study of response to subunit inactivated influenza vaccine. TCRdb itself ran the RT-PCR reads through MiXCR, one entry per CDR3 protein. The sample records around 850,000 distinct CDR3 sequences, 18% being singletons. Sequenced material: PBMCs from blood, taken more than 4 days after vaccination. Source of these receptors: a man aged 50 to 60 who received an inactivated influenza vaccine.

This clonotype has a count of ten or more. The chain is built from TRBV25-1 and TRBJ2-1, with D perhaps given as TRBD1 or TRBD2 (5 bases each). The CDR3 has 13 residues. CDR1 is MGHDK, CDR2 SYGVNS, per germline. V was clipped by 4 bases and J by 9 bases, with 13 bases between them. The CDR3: CASSVQGRGEQFF. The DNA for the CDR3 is TGTGCCAGCAGTGTGCAGGGACGGGGTGAGCAGTTCTTC.

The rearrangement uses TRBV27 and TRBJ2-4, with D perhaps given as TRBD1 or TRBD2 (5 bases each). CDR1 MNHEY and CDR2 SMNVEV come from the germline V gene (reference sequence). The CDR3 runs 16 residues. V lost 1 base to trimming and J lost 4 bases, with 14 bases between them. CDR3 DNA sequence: TGTGCCAGCAGTTTATTAGGGAGCGGACAAAAAAACATTCAGTACTTC. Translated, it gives CASSLLGSGQKNIQYF.

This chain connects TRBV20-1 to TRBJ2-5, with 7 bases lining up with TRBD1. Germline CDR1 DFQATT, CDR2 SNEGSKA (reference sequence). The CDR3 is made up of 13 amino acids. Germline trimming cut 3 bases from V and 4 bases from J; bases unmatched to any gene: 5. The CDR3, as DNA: TGCAGTGCTAGGTTGACAGGGCGAGAGACCCAGTACTTC. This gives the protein CSARLTGRETQYF.

The CDR3 DNA is TGTGCCAGCAGCTTAGATTGGGGGAGCAGGCTGCTGTTTTTT. It codes for CASSLDWGSRLLFF. J is TRBJ1-4 and V is TRBV7-9; tentatively, D is TRBD1 (5 bases). Germline CDR1 is SEHNR and CDR2 is FQNEAQ (reference sequence). This CDR3 contains 14 residues. Trimming stripped 1 base from V and 14 bases from J, with 17 bases between.

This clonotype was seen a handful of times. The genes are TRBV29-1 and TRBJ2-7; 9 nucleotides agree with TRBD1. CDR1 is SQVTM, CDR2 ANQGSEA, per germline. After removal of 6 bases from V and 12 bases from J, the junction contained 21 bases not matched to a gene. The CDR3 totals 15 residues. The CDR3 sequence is CSVQGTTGQGLVRYF. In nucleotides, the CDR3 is TGCAGCGTCCAAGGGACGACGGGACAGGGACTGGTGAGGTACTTC.

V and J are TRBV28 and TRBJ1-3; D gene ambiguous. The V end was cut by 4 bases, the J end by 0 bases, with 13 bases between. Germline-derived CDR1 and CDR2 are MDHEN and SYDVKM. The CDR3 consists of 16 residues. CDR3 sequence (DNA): TGTGCCAGCAGTTCCCTGGGTTCTGGCTCTGGAAACACCATATATTTT. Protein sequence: CASSSLGSGSGNTIYF.

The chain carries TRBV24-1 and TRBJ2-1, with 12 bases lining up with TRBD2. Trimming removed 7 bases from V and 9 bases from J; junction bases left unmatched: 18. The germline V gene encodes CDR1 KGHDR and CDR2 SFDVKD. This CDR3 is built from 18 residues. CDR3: CATSQTSGSPTRVGEQFF. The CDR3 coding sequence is TGTGCCACCAGCCAGACTAGCGGGAGCCCAACAAGGGTCGGTGAGCAGTTCTTC.

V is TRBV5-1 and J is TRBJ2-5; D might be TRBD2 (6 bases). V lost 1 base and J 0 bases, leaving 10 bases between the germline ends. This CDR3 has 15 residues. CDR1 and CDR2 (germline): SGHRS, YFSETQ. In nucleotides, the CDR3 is TGCGCCAGCAGCTTGCGGGCGGGATACCAAGAGACCCAGTACTTC. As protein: CASSLRAGYQETQYF.